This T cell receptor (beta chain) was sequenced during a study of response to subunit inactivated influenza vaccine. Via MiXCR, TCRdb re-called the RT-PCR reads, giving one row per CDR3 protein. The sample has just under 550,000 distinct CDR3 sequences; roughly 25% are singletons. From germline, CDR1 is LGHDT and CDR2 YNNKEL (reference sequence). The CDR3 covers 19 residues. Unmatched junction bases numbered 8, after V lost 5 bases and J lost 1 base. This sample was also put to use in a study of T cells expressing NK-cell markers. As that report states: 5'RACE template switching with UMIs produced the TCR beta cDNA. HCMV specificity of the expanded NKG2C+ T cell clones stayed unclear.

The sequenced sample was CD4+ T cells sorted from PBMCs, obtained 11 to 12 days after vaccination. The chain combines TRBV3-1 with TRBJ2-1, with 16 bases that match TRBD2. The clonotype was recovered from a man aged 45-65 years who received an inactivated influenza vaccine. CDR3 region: CASSGTSGRVRGSYNEQFF. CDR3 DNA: TGTGCCAGCAGCGGGACTAGCGGGAGGGTTAGAGGATCCTACAATGAGCAGTTCTTC.